Below are 14 T cell receptor beta chains sequenced from a single sample in a study of blood T cells in healthy people across ages. Primers used in a second PCR of about 6 to 12 cycles were a sample-barcoded 5' primer and a J-beta primer mix. TCRdb processed the 5' RACE reads anew with MiXCR; each CDR3 protein has one entry. The sample shows more than 1,000,000 distinct CDR3 sequences, approximately 26% of them seen only once. These data were likewise used in another study, on T cells of mothers and their children.

Sequencing was carried out using blood. The origin of the receptors is a girl aged 2-10 years in good health.

This clonotype was picked up a small number of times. The J gene is TRBJ2-6, the V gene TRBV29-1; D may be TRBD1 (6 bases). CDR1 is SQVTM and CDR2 is ANQGSEA in the germline V gene. This CDR3 region has 15 residues. Trimming left V 5 bases short and J 0 bases short, with 11 bases between. The CDR3 nucleotides are TGCAGCGTTATACAGGGAAGCTCTGGGGCCAACGTCCTGACTTTC. It specifies CSVIQGSSGANVLTF.

The chain employs TRBV27 and TRBJ1-2, with 11 nucleotides matching TRBD1. V shed 5 bases and J 7 bases; nucleotides not matched to a gene: 12. This CDR3 comprises 16 residues. The germline CDR1 and CDR2 sequences are MNHEY and SMNVEV (reference sequence). The CDR3 DNA follows: TGTGCCAGCAGTCCATACCGCGGGACAGGGGGGGCTGGCTACACCTTC. It encodes CASSPYRGTGGAGYTF.

Concerning this clonotype: One end of the junction is discordant with germline, which a read error may explain. The rearrangement links TRBV28 to TRBJ1-1; D is ambiguous. Germline V gene sequence: CDR1 MDHEN, CDR2 SYDVKM. The CDR3 extends over 14 amino acids. CDR3 bases: TGTGCCAGCAGTTTTTCCTACTCTAACACTGAATCTTTCTTT. Its protein product is CASSFSYSNTESFF.

This clonotype was seen a few times. One end of the junction does not line up with germline, which may come from a read error. The chain carries TRBV6-1 and TRBJ1-2; D is unclear. The CDR3 has 15 residues. From germline, CDR1 is MNHNS and CDR2 SASEGT. The CDR3 region has the DNA TGTGCCAGCGGTGAATCCCCGGACGGCTTCTATGGCTACACCTTC. Amino acids: CASGESPDGFYGYTF.

The chain is built from TRBV4-2 and TRBJ2-1; TRBD2 aligns across 10 bases. Germline values: CDR1 LGHNA, CDR2 YNFKEQ. This CDR3 comprises 15 residues. The junction had 11 bases not matched to a gene; V was cut back by 1 base and J by 14 bases. This CDR3 is CASSQGQSLAGGEFF. CDR3 nucleotide sequence: TGTGCCAGCAGCCAAGGACAATCATTAGCGGGGGGAGAGTTCTTC.

The DNA for the CDR3 is TGTGCCAGCAGTGAAATCGGGGGAGGTAATGAGCAGTTCTTC. Translation gives CASSEIGGGNEQFF. The chain has TRBV6-1 and TRBJ2-5, with TRBD2 as a possible D gene (6 bases). The DNA end lines up better with TRBJ2-1; the J call may be wrong. This CDR3 has 14 amino acids. Germline values: CDR1 MNHNS, CDR2 SASEGT.

This sequence joins TRBV11-2 and TRBJ2-3; the D gene is possibly TRBD2 (5 bases). The V end lost 4 bases, the J end lost 13 bases, and 15 bases lay between the germline ends. Per germline, CDR1 SGHAT and CDR2 FQNNGV. The CDR3 is 12 residues long. The chain's CDR3 is CASSSPFGLEYF. The CDR3 coding sequence is TGTGCCAGCAGCTCGCCCTTTGGACTGGAGTATTTT.

The gene calls are TRBV10-3 and TRBJ1-2; D possibly corresponds to TRBD1 (5 bases). The CDR3 runs 16 residues. V was shortened by 4 bases and J by 3 bases, with 18 bases between the two germline ends. Germline CDR1 reads ENHRY; CDR2 reads SYGVKD. This CDR3 is CAISGNRDADYYGYTF. Written as DNA, the CDR3 is TGTGCCATCAGTGGGAACCGGGACGCTGACTACTATGGCTACACCTTC.

The chain couples TRBV20-1 to TRBJ2-3; 7 nucleotides match TRBD2. CDR1 is DFQATT, CDR2 SNEGSKA, per germline (reference sequence). There are 16 residues in the CDR3. V was clipped by 0 bases and J by 5 bases; unmatched bases: 11. The CDR3 region has the DNA TGCAGTGCTAGAGATCTCGCGGGATCGGGGGGAGATACGCAGTATTTT. It yields the protein CSARDLAGSGGDTQYF.

The CDR3 nucleotides read TGTGCCACCAGTGACTCTAGCGGGCAGTCCTACGAGCAGTACTTC. Residues: CATSDSSGQSYEQYF. This chain connects TRBV24-1 to TRBJ2-7; 8 nucleotides match TRBD2. Germline trimming cut 4 bases from V and 1 base from J; bases unmatched to any gene: 5. The CDR3 loop spans 15 amino acids. Per the germline V gene, CDR1 is KGHDR and CDR2 is SFDVKD.

This clonotype was seen a few times. The rearrangement joins TRBV3-1 to TRBJ1-6, with D unclear. The V and J ends lost 4 bases and 7 bases respectively, with 14 bases between them. Germline-derived CDR1 and CDR2 are LGHDT and YNNKEL (reference sequence). The CDR3 has 15 amino acids. CDR3 region: CASSPSVPENSPLHF. As DNA, the CDR3 is TGTGCCAGCAGCCCCAGCGTTCCGGAGAATTCACCCCTCCACTTT.

This clonotype was seen more than once but under ten times. CDR3 sequence (DNA): TGTGCCAGCAGCGACGACAGGGGGCTAGGGGGCTACACCTTC. This translates into CASSDDRGLGGYTF. The J gene is TRBJ1-2, the V gene TRBV7-3; 10 bases are a match to TRBD1. The CDR3 contains 14 residues. Per germline, CDR1 SGHTA and CDR2 FQGTGA. V shed 5 bases and J 8 bases; nucleotides not matched to a gene: 8.

The V call is TRBV27, the J call TRBJ2-4; 8 bases are shared with TRBD1. V gave up 0 bases and J gave up 8 bases; unmatched junction bases: 6. CDR1 MNHEY and CDR2 SMNVEV come from the germline V gene (reference sequence). The length of the CDR3 is 15 residues. CDR3 nucleotide sequence: TGTGCCAGCAGTTTATCTTGGGACAGGCCTGACATTCAGTACTTC. This sequence encodes CASSLSWDRPDIQYF.

J is TRBJ2-1 and V is TRBV3-1, with D possibly matching TRBD2 (6 bases). Germline lookup yields CDR1 LGHDT and CDR2 YNNKEL (reference sequence). The CDR3 has 15 residues. With 4 bases removed from V and 4 bases from J, the gap between germline ends came to 14 bases. CDR3 coding DNA: TGTGCCAGCAGCCCAAGACTAGGGGCTTACAATGAGCAGTTCTTC. It codes for CASSPRLGAYNEQFF.